These T cell receptor beta chains were read from a single sample in a study of siplizumab effects on memory and regulatory T cells. TCRdb's table, derived via immunoSEQ multiplex PCR, lists solely in-frame clones and lacks some. The sample holds 85,000 to 95,000 clones, 94% seen once. The sample consisted of non-Treg CD4+ T cells sorted from blood. Receptor source: a human donor in good health. Both conserved end residues are part of each CDR3. Fields, in order: clone size, J gene, V gene, D gene, CDR3 protein, CDR3 DNA. The D gene is left open where the match is weak. Clone sizes are given selectively: once, few, many, or a class where the clone is expanded.

-	TRBJ2-1	TRBV5-1	TRBD2	CASSLGLAVNNEQFF	TGCGCCAGCAGCTTGGGCCTAGCGGTTAACAATGAGCAGTTCTTC
-	TRBJ2-5	TRBV19	TRBD2	CATKASGGRGTQYF	TGTGCCACCAAGGCTAGCGGGGGCCGGGGGACCCAGTACTTC
-	TRBJ2-7	TRBV27	TRBD2	CASRPFGAGGGEQYF	TGTGCCAGCAGACCATTCGGCGCGGGAGGTGGCGAGCAGTACTTC
-	TRBJ1-2	TRBV18	-	CASSNTRQANYGYTF	TGTGCCAGCTCAAACACCCGGCAAGCTAACTATGGCTACACCTTC
-	TRBJ2-3	TRBV6-5	-	CASMDSSTDTQYF	TGTGCCAGCATGGACTCTAGCACAGATACGCAGTATTTT
-	TRBJ2-1	TRBV25-1	TRBD1	CASAPTVGTGVNEQFF	TGTGCCAGCGCGCCCACCGTGGGGACAGGGGTCAATGAGCAGTTCTTC
-	TRBJ1-1	TRBV29-1	-	CSVEVRQRPFEAFF	TGCAGCGTTGAAGTCCGACAGAGGCCTTTTGAAGCTTTCTTT
-	TRBJ1-2	TRBV7-9	-	CASSFERASYGYTF	TGTGCCAGCAGCTTCGAGAGGGCTTCCTATGGCTACACCTTC
-	TRBJ1-2	TRBV5-4	-	CASSLNSDYGYTF	TGTGCCAGCAGCTTGAACAGCGACTATGGCTACACCTTC
-	TRBJ2-7	TRBV18	-	CASSQMTGASSYEQYF	TGTGCCAGCTCACAGATGACAGGAGCCAGCTCCTACGAGCAGTACTTC
-	TRBJ2-3	TRBV2	TRBD2	CASQLAGVSTDTQYF	TGTGCCAGCCAACTAGCGGGAGTAAGCACAGATACGCAGTATTTT
-	TRBJ1-3	TRBV5-4	-	CASSMIGSQVSGNTIYF	TGTGCCAGCAGCATGATTGGTAGCCAAGTCTCTGGAAACACCATATATTTT
-	TRBJ2-7	TRBV30	TRBD2	CAWRKPGGTSHEQYF	TGTGCCTGGAGAAAACCAGGGGGGACTAGCCACGAGCAGTACTTC
-	TRBJ1-6	TRBV6-5	-	CASSQDTGVGSLHF	TGTGCCAGCAGTCAGGATACAGGAGTGGGATCCCTCCACTTT
-	TRBJ1-1	TRBV11-1	-	CASSLGRGRVAEAFF	TGTGCCAGCAGCTTAGGTCGGGGGCGGGTGGCTGAAGCTTTCTTT
-	TRBJ1-1	TRBV27	-	CASSPLRTGQNTEAFF	TGTGCCAGCAGTCCCTTACGAACAGGACAGAACACTGAAGCTTTCTTT
-	TRBJ2-3	TRBV15	TRBD1	CATSRRGQSTDTQYF	TGTGCCACCAGCAGAAGGGGGCAAAGCACAGATACGCAGTATTTT
-	TRBJ2-3	TRBV2	TRBD2	CASSVLAEGTDTQYF	TGTGCCAGCAGTGTACTAGCGGAAGGCACAGATACGCAGTATTTT
-	TRBJ1-1	TRBV7-9	-	CASSFSGTTGTEAFF	TGTGCCAGCAGCTTCTCCGGGACTACTGGGACTGAAGCTTTCTTT
-	TRBJ2-2	TRBV10-3	-	CAITGTNTGELFF	TGTGCCATCACCGGGACGAACACCGGGGAGCTGTTTTTT
once	TRBJ2-1	TRBV9	TRBD2	CASSSNWVAGKYNEQFF	TGTGCCAGCAGCTCTAACTGGGTAGCGGGAAAATACAATGAGCAGTTCTTC
-	TRBJ2-3	TRBV6-1	-	CASSPSPWDTQYF	TGTGCCAGCAGTCCCTCCCCATGGGATACGCAGTATTTT
-	TRBJ2-7	TRBV4-1	-	CASSQEPSRRGEQYF	TGCGCCAGCAGCCAAGAACCCTCCCGCAGGGGCGAGCAGTACTTC
once	TRBJ2-7	TRBV7-2	TRBD1	CASSSGIGTGLYEQYF	TGTGCCAGCAGCTCAGGAATCGGGACAGGGTTATACGAGCAGTACTTC
-	TRBJ2-1	TRBV9	-	CASSVGARNNEQFF	TGTGCCAGCAGCGTAGGAGCTAGAAACAATGAGCAGTTCTTC
once	TRBJ1-1	TRBV6-4	-	CASRRTENTEAFF	TGTGCCAGCAGAAGGACGGAGAACACTGAAGCTTTCTTT
-	TRBJ1-1	TRBV29-1	TRBD1	CSARDRDWMNTEAFF	TGCAGCGCTCGGGACAGGGATTGGATGAACACTGAAGCTTTCTTT